The following is a T cell receptor beta chain sequence with its context. Per the original methods: The authors estimated nucleated cell counts from reference gene primer amplification. Data came from immunoSEQ multiplex PCR; TCRdb stores just in-frame clones and leaves some out. V and J calls and clone size are as listed in that table; D and trimming were resolved from the DNA. The sample lists tens of thousands of clones, approximately 91% seen once, with around 29% in the top ten. Germline V gene data show CDR1 as LNHDA and CDR2 as SQIVND (reference sequence). The CDR3 has 13 residues. V lost 5 bases, J lost 7 bases, and 12 bases lay in between. The data belong to a study of blood T cell repertoires in COVID-19. Study-level background: Whether acute or convalescent, the COVID-19 samples came from the United States, Italy and Spain. Nucleic acid was either cDNA or gDNA, and it came from T cells, B-cell-depleted T cells, or PBMCs.

The TCR was taken from a woman in her 70s with active COVID-19. The chain recombines TRBV19 with TRBJ1-5; a possible D gene is TRBD1 (6 bases). The source material was peripheral blood. The CDR3 spells CASSVQGGQPQHF. As DNA, the CDR3 is TGTGCCAGTAGTGTACAGGGTGGGCAGCCCCAGCATTTT.